The 20 T cell receptor beta chains given below trace back to one sample, sequenced in a study of T cell clonotyping in hematopoietic cell transplantation. Assay: immunoSEQ multiplex PCR; the TCRdb copy retains only in-frame clones and omits some. The sample comprises tens of thousands of clones, around 96% of which are singletons, and 1.5% to 2% rests with the top ten. The time point denotes: recipient sample about 28 days before transplant, after cytoreduction. Source: peripheral blood mononuclear cells, taken before stem cell transplant. Receptors originate from a woman in her forties or fifties with acute myeloid leukemia. Some clones in this sample may be carry-over from other donors' samples.

This clone was recorded only once. The rearrangement joins TRBV6-5 to TRBJ1-5; 9 bases are a match to TRBD1. The V and J ends lost 0 bases and 4 bases, in that order; junction bases with no gene match: 1. CDR1 is MNHEY, CDR2 SVGAGI, per germline. The CDR3 is 15 residues long. In DNA, the CDR3 is TGTGCCAGCAGTTACTCCGGGACAGGGAATCAGCCCCAGCATTTT. Residues: CASSYSGTGNQPQHF.

The chain is built from TRBV15 and TRBJ2-7; D assignment may be TRBD1 or TRBD2 (5 bases each). V dropped 3 bases and J dropped 3 bases, with 21 bases sitting between them. The germline V gene has CDR1 LNHNV and CDR2 YYDKDF (reference sequence). The CDR3 has 17 amino acids. The CDR3 DNA reads as TGTGCCACCAGCAGCGTCGGAACAGGAGGCTCTCTCTACGAGCAGTACTTC. This translates into CATSSVGTGGSLYEQYF. Looking up the rest from reference TRBV15 and TRBJ2-7 gives the full variable domain: DAMVIQNPRYQVTQFGKPVTLSCSQTLNHNVMYWYQQKSSQAPKLLFHYYDKDFNNEADTPDNFQSRRPNTSFCFLDIRSPGLGDTAMYLCATSSVGTGGSLYEQYFGPGTRLTVT.

The J gene is TRBJ2-5, the V gene TRBV4-1; 7 bases map to TRBD1. This CDR3 spans 16 amino acids. J gave up 4 bases and V 2 bases, and 10 bases lay outside the gene matches. Germline V gene lookup returns CDR1 MGHRA and CDR2 YSYEKL. The CDR3: CASSQYFRDSGETQYF. As DNA, the CDR3 is TGCGCCAGCAGCCAATATTTCCGGGACAGTGGAGAGACCCAGTACTTC.

The chain uses TRBV7-2 and TRBJ2-2; perhaps TRBD2 as D (7 bases). Trimming shortened V by 1 base and J by 5 bases, and 20 bases separated the two germline ends. From germline, CDR1 is SGHTA and CDR2 FQGNSA. The CDR3 has 18 amino acids. The CDR3 DNA reads TGTGCCAGCAGCTTAGACGGTGCGGGGGCGCCTCGTACCGGGGAGCTGTTTTTT. Amino acids: CASSLDGAGAPRTGELFF.

CDR3 protein: CASSFNEGEAFF. The CDR3, as DNA: TGCGCCAGCAGCTTTAACGAGGGGGAAGCTTTCTTT. The V call is TRBV5-1, the J call TRBJ1-1, with D perhaps TRBD1 (5 bases). Germline CDR1 SGHRS, CDR2 YFSETQ. V lost 2 bases, J lost 8 bases, and 10 bases lay in between. There are 12 residues in the CDR3.

To note about this clone: Other DNA sequences in the sample encode the same CDR3. V gene TRBV30 combines with J gene TRBJ1-5; D not resolved. V lost 0 bases and J lost 1, with 4 bases in between. The CDR3 is 13 amino acids. Germline assignment: CDR1 GTSNPN and CDR2 SVGIG (reference sequence). The DNA for the CDR3 is TGTGCCTGGAGTGTACGCAGCAATCAGCCCCAGCATTTT. This translates into CAWSVRSNQPQHF.

With respect to this clone: The same CDR3 also results from other DNA sequences found in this sample. This chain joins TRBV5-1 and TRBJ2-5; D remains unclear. This CDR3 spans 11 amino acids. Trimming pared 5 bases from V and 2 bases from J, leaving 4 bases between. Per the germline V gene, CDR1 is SGHRS and CDR2 is YFSETQ. In DNA form, the CDR3 reads TGCGCCAGCAGTTTGCAAGAGACCCAGTACTTC. Protein sequence: CASSLQETQYF. The complete variable domain, with remaining parts taken from reference TRBV5-1 and TRBJ2-5, reads KAGVTQTPRYLIKTRGQQVTLSCSPISGHRSVSWYQQTPGQGLQFLFEYFSETQRNKGNFPGRFSGRQFSNSRSEMNVSTLELGDSALYLCASSLQETQYFGPGTRLLVL.

The rearrangement joins TRBV14 to TRBJ1-3; possible D gene TRBD1, 5 bases. This CDR3 has 15 residues. The V end was cut by 6 bases, the J end by 4 bases, with 16 bases between. CDR1 SGHDN and CDR2 FVKESK come from the germline V gene. CDR3 region: CASSRRDSRGNTIYF. CDR3 DNA: TGTGCCAGCAGTCGCCGGGACTCACGGGGAAACACCATATATTTT.

The V gene is TRBV5-6, the J gene TRBJ1-6, with no clear D. CDR1 is SGHDT and CDR2 is YYEEEE in the germline V gene. V was cut by 4 bases and J by 6 bases, with 14 bases left in between. This CDR3 has 15 residues. The CDR3 DNA sequence: TGTGCCAGCAGCCTCAGACACGTTACTAATTCACCCCTCCACTTT. Residues: CASSLRHVTNSPLHF. The entire variable domain, with the rest obtained from reference TRBV5-6 and TRBJ1-6, is as follows: DAGVTQSPTHLIKTRGQQVTLRCSPKSGHDTVSWYQQALGQGPQFIFQYYEEEERQRGNFPDRFSGHQFPNYSSELNVNALLLGDSALYLCASSLRHVTNSPLHFGNGTRLTVT.

This sequence joins TRBV5-6 and TRBJ2-3; no clear D. V lost 4 bases and J 5 bases, leaving 14 bases between the germline ends. Germline-derived CDR1 and CDR2 are SGHDT and YYEEEE. The CDR3 contains 14 residues. CDR3: CASSALGLRDTQYF. For the CDR3, the DNA is TGTGCCAGCAGCGCTCTAGGGCTCAGAGATACGCAGTATTTT.

The chain combines TRBV6-6 with TRBJ2-7, with 8 bases that match TRBD1. Losses at the gene ends were 2 bases for V and 7 bases for J; bases not matched to a gene: 7. CDR1 MNHNY and CDR2 SVGAGI come from the germline V gene (reference sequence). The CDR3 sequence is 14 residues long. The CDR3 spells CASSYVQGAGEQYF. The CDR3 region has the DNA TGTGCCAGCAGTTACGTTCAGGGGGCTGGGGAGCAGTACTTC.

The rearrangement links TRBV5-4 to TRBJ1-1, with TRBD1 identical over 10 bases. This CDR3 has 13 residues. Losses at the gene ends were 4 bases for V and 8 bases for J; bases not matched to a gene: 5. Germline V gene data show CDR1 as SGHNT and CDR2 as YYREEE (reference sequence). For the CDR3, the DNA is TGTGCCAGCAGCACCCCGACAGGGGGCGAAGCTTTCTTT. Translating gives CASSTPTGGEAFF.

The V gene is TRBV5-6, the J gene TRBJ2-2, with D perhaps matching TRBD2 (6 bases). The CDR3 runs 18 residues. Trimming shortened V by 2 bases and J by 1 base, and 18 bases separated the two germline ends. Per the germline V gene, CDR1 is SGHDT and CDR2 is YYEEEE. CDR3: CASSLPSRGRGNTGELFF. The CDR3 DNA reads TGTGCCAGCAGCTTACCAAGCCGGGGGAGAGGGAACACCGGGGAGCTGTTTTTT.

This CDR3 reads CAWRGREAEAFF. The DNA of the CDR3 is TGTGCCTGGAGAGGCAGGGAGGCTGAAGCTTTCTTT. The V call is TRBV30, the J call TRBJ1-1, with a weak D call TRBD1 (5 bases). Germline values: CDR1 GTSNPN, CDR2 SVGIG (reference sequence). The CDR3 has 12 amino acids. The V gene lost 3 bases and the J gene lost 6 bases, with 11 bases spanning the gap.

The gene calls are TRBV14 and TRBJ2-1, with a possible D match to TRBD1 (6 bases). Germline V CDR1 and CDR2: SGHDN, FVKESK. The CDR3 spans 17 residues. V was cut by 1 base and J by 9 bases, with 22 bases left in between. For the CDR3, the DNA is TGTGCCAGCAGCCAAGGAAGGACCAGGGGTCGTACTGGTGAGCAGTTCTTC. Translated: CASSQGRTRGRTGEQFF.

This clone was detected only once. V is TRBV2 and J is TRBJ2-2; 9 bases match TRBD2. Germline CDR1 and CDR2: SNHLY and FYNNEI. J gave up 2 bases and V 4 bases, and 2 bases lay outside the gene matches. The CDR3 length is 15 residues. DNA for the CDR3: TGTGCCAGCAGTGTTAGCGGGGGAAACACCGGGGAGCTGTTTTTT. Residues: CASSVSGGNTGELFF.

The rearrangement joins TRBV9 to TRBJ2-2; D is possibly TRBD1 (6 bases). This CDR3 comprises 17 residues. Trimming shortened V by 2 bases and J by 0 bases, and 14 bases separated the two germline ends. Germline V gene sequence: CDR1 SGDLS, CDR2 YYNGEE. Here the CDR3 reads CASSVPTGTTNTGELFF. DNA of the CDR3: TGTGCCAGCAGCGTCCCAACAGGGACAACGAACACCGGGGAGCTGTTTTTT.

The V call is TRBV30, the J call TRBJ2-3; no firm D call. Germline CDR1 is GTSNPN and CDR2 is SVGIG (reference sequence). The V end lost 1 base, the J end lost 4 bases, and 12 bases lay between the germline ends. The CDR3 runs to 14 residues. The CDR3 reads CAWSGAIRPDTQYF. The CDR3 DNA sequence: TGTGCCTGGAGTGGAGCCATTCGCCCAGATACGCAGTATTTT.

The CDR3 DNA reads TGTGCCAGCAGTTTGGGACAGGTCAACACCGGGGAGCTGTTTTTT. It codes for CASSLGQVNTGELFF. The rearrangement uses TRBV28 and TRBJ2-2; 8 bases line up with TRBD1. The CDR3 runs 15 residues. The ends lost 3 bases at V and 2 bases at J; junction bases unmatched: 2. The V gene's germline CDR1 is MDHEN and CDR2 SYDVKM.

The V call is TRBV7-6, the J call TRBJ1-1, with D possibly matching TRBD1 (5 bases). Trimming left V 6 bases short and J 4 bases short, with 18 bases between. The CDR3 length is 15 residues. Germline loops: CDR1 SGHVS, CDR2 FNYEAQ. The DNA for the CDR3 is TGTGCCAGCAGTCCAATGCGGGACTGGGGCACTGAAGCTTTCTTT. Its protein product is CASSPMRDWGTEAFF. Variable domain in full (rest from reference TRBV7-6 and TRBJ1-1): GAGVSQSPRYKVTKRGQDVALRCDPISGHVSLYWYRQALGQGPEFLTYFNYEAQQDKSGLPNDRFSAERPEGSISTLTIQRTEQRDSAMYRCASSPMRDWGTEAFFGQGTRLTVV.